In its sample, the clone carrying this T cell receptor beta chain was seen once. Profiled with immunoSEQ multiplex PCR; TCRdb holds only in-frame clones, not every one. The sample lists 90,000 to 130,000 clones; nearly 90% were seen once. No patient escaped relapse after autologous stem cell transplantation, and brentuximab vedotin exposure varied. Classifying best responses yielded complete response, partial response or progressive disease. This sample is part of a study of PD-1 blockade in classical Hodgkin lymphoma. The receptor comes from a human donor with classical Hodgkin lymphoma. The source material was peripheral blood mononuclear cells (PBMCs), sampled before the second cycle of nivolumab.

CDR3 DNA sequence: TGTGCCAGCAGCTTGTGGATGAACACTGAAGCTTTCTTT. It yields the protein CASSLWMNTEAFF. The V gene is TRBV5-5, the J gene TRBJ1-1, with D hard to call. The V gene's germline CDR1 is SGHKS and CDR2 YYEKEE (reference sequence). Trimming pared 1 base from V and 0 bases from J, leaving 4 bases between. CDR3 size: 13 residues.